These T cell receptor beta chains were read from a single sample in a study of cytomegalovirus exposure and HLA in healthy donors. Sequencing used immunoSEQ multiplex PCR; TCRdb keeps in-frame clones, though not all of them. The table shows some 160,000 clones, with 88% occurring only once. Sequenced input: PBMCs. The receptors derive from a man between 18 and 35 years old in good health and CMV-seronegative. CDR3s include the opening cysteine and the closing phenylalanine or tryptophan. The order of the fields is V gene, clone size, J gene, D gene, CDR3 DNA, CDR3 protein. A D gene is named only where the DNA matches it firmly. Size values are once, few and many counts, or a class for expanded clones, and some rows have none.

V: TRBV5-1
size: once
J: TRBJ1-2
D: -
DNA: TGCGCCAGCAGCTTGATACTCGGGGGGTCCTATGGCTACACCTTC
CDR3: CASSLILGGSYGYTF

V: TRBV27
size: -
J: TRBJ1-1
D: -
DNA: TGTGCCAGCAGTTTGGGGGCGAACACTGAAGCTTTCTTT
CDR3: CASSLGANTEAFF

V: TRBV2
size: -
J: TRBJ1-5
D: TRBD1
DNA: TGTGCCAGCAGTGCCCGGACAGGGCCTTACCAGCCCCAGCATTTT
CDR3: CASSARTGPYQPQHF

V: TRBV5-5
size: -
J: TRBJ2-7
D: TRBD2
DNA: TGTGCCAGCAGCTTGATAGCGGGAGGTACCTACGAGCAGTACTTC
CDR3: CASSLIAGGTYEQYF

V: TRBV7-6
size: -
J: TRBJ2-2
D: -
DNA: TGTGCCAGCCGCACTACAGGGAACACCGGGGAGCTGTTTTTT
CDR3: CASRTTGNTGELFF

V: TRBV5-4
size: -
J: TRBJ2-5
D: TRBD2
DNA: TGTGCCAGCAGTCGGGGAGGGGAGGGCGAGACCCAGTACTTC
CDR3: CASSRGGEGETQYF

V: TRBV29-1
size: -
J: TRBJ1-1
D: -
DNA: TGCAGCTCCAGCGAGTGGGACACTGAAGCTTTCTTT
CDR3: CSSSEWDTEAFF

V: TRBV28
size: -
J: TRBJ1-1
D: -
DNA: TGTGCCAGCAGCCCCGGAGGTGGACCCGCTGGGGCTTTCTTT
CDR3: CASSPGGGPAGAFF

V: TRBV10-2
size: once
J: TRBJ2-1
D: -
DNA: TGCGCCAGCAGTTACGAAGGCCCACCGCGGCACAATGAGCAGTTCTTC
CDR3: CASSYEGPPRHNEQFF

V: TRBV19
size: -
J: TRBJ1-1
D: TRBD1
DNA: TGTGCCAGTAGTACTCGGGGACAGGGTGAAGCTTTCTTT
CDR3: CASSTRGQGEAFF

V: TRBV7-9
size: -
J: TRBJ2-7
D: -
DNA: TGTGCCAGCAGCCCGCCCAACCGGGGATCCTACGAGCAGTACTTC
CDR3: CASSPPNRGSYEQYF

V: TRBV10-1
size: -
J: TRBJ1-1
D: TRBD1
DNA: TGCGCCAGCAGCTCGGGACAGTTCACTGAAGCTTTCTTT
CDR3: CASSSGQFTEAFF

V: TRBV11-3
size: -
J: TRBJ2-1
D: TRBD1
DNA: TGTGCCAGCAGCTTAGGGACAGGGAATTACAATGAGCAGTTCTTC
CDR3: CASSLGTGNYNEQFF

V: TRBV5-1
size: -
J: TRBJ1-1
D: -
DNA: TGCGCCAGCAGCCCCTGGGGGGGGGAAAACACTGAAGCTTTCTTT
CDR3: CASSPWGGENTEAFF

V: TRBV30
size: -
J: TRBJ1-4
D: -
DNA: TGTGCCTGCCCACGAACGGGGGAGTCTGAAAAACTGTTTTTT
CDR3: CACPRTGESEKLFF

V: TRBV7-2
size: -
J: TRBJ2-7
D: TRBD1
DNA: TGTGCCAGCAGCTTAAGGACAGGTGGTGGGACCACCTACGAGCAGTACTTC
CDR3: CASSLRTGGGTTYEQYF

V: TRBV6-5
size: -
J: TRBJ2-5
D: TRBD2
DNA: TGTGCCAGCAGTTCCCTAGCGGGACGGAAAGAGACCCAGTACTTC
CDR3: CASSSLAGRKETQYF

V: TRBV18
size: -
J: TRBJ2-1
D: TRBD2
DNA: TGTGCCAGCTCACCACCTTTTCTAGCGGGGGGCTACAATGAGCAGTTCTTC
CDR3: CASSPPFLAGGYNEQFF

V: TRBV6-5
size: -
J: TRBJ1-3
D: -
DNA: TGTGCCAGCAGGCCGGACAGTAGAGGAAACACCATATATTTT
CDR3: CASRPDSRGNTIYF

V: TRBV29-1
size: -
J: TRBJ2-7
D: TRBD1
DNA: TGCAGCTTCCAGACAGGGCCCCGGAGGGAGCAGTACTTC
CDR3: CSFQTGPRREQYF

V: TRBV27
size: -
J: TRBJ2-7
D: -
DNA: TGTGCCAGCAGTCCTTATACACCCTACGAGCAGTACTTC
CDR3: CASSPYTPYEQYF

V: TRBV30
size: -
J: TRBJ1-2
D: -
DNA: TGTGCCTGGAGTGTATTCCGGACACAAGTACTTTATGGCTACACCTTC
CDR3: CAWSVFRTQVLYGYTF

V: TRBV5-6
size: -
J: TRBJ2-7
D: -
DNA: TGTGCCAGCAGTCGCTTTACAGCATACTCCTACGAGCAGTACTTC
CDR3: CASSRFTAYSYEQYF

V: TRBV10-3
size: few
J: TRBJ1-1
D: -
DNA: TGTGCCGTATATTCTCAGGTGAACACTGAAGCTTTCTTT
CDR3: CAVYSQVNTEAFF

V: TRBV30
size: -
J: TRBJ2-1
D: -
DNA: TGTGCCTTGACAAAAACCGGACTGGGGTACAATAAGCAGTTCTTC
CDR3: CALTKTGLGYNKQFF

V: TRBV4-1
size: -
J: TRBJ1-4
D: -
DNA: TGCGCCAGCTCGGGCGGGGAAAAACTGTTTTTT
CDR3: CASSGGEKLFF

V: TRBV6-5
size: few
J: TRBJ2-7
D: -
DNA: TGTGCCAGCTCGGGCGGGTCGGGCTCCTACGAGCAGTACTTC
CDR3: CASSGGSGSYEQYF

V: TRBV6-1
size: -
J: TRBJ2-7
D: TRBD1
DNA: TGTGCCAGCAGGGCGACAGGGACCTACGAGCAGTACTTC
CDR3: CASRATGTYEQYF

V: TRBV2
size: -
J: TRBJ2-1
D: -
DNA: TGTGCCAGCAGTAGGGGGTACAATGAGCAGTTCTTC
CDR3: CASSRGYNEQFF

V: TRBV19
size: once
J: TRBJ2-7
D: TRBD2
DNA: TGTGCCAGTAGTAATCGGGGTAGCGGGAGGGGCAAGGCCTACGAGCAGTACTTC
CDR3: CASSNRGSGRGKAYEQYF

V: TRBV7-8
size: -
J: TRBJ2-2
D: -
DNA: TGTGCCAGCAGCTTAGCTGGACATAAAGCCACCGGGGAGCTGTTTTTT
CDR3: CASSLAGHKATGELFF

V: TRBV29-1
size: -
J: TRBJ2-6
D: -
DNA: TGCAGCGTTGTGGTCGGAGGGTCTGGGGCCAACGTCCTGACTTTC
CDR3: CSVVVGGSGANVLTF

V: TRBV27
size: -
J: TRBJ2-1
D: TRBD2
DNA: TGTGCCAGCAGTTCCTTTGCGGGAGGCAGCTCCTACAATGAGCAGTTCTTC
CDR3: CASSSFAGGSSYNEQFF

V: TRBV7-8
size: few
J: TRBJ1-5
D: -
DNA: TGTGCCAGCAGCGCCCGTGGGGGCCAGGGCAATCAGCCCCAGCATTTT
CDR3: CASSARGGQGNQPQHF

V: TRBV27
size: -
J: TRBJ2-3
D: TRBD2
DNA: TGTGCCAGCAGTCCCTTGCGGGGGGAAGAAGATACGCAGTATTTT
CDR3: CASSPLRGEEDTQYF

V: TRBV6-1
size: -
J: TRBJ1-2
D: TRBD1
DNA: TGTGCCAGCAGTGAATTCGTCGGACAGGGTCCCTATGGCTACACCTTC
CDR3: CASSEFVGQGPYGYTF

V: TRBV5-1
size: -
J: TRBJ1-1
D: TRBD1
DNA: TGCGCCAGCAGCCGAGGGGGCAACCTGAACACTGAAGCTTTCTTT
CDR3: CASSRGGNLNTEAFF

V: TRBV27
size: -
J: TRBJ1-5
D: -
DNA: TGTGCCAGCAGTTTGATCGGAGGAGGGCAGCCCCAGCATTTT
CDR3: CASSLIGGGQPQHF

V: TRBV28
size: -
J: TRBJ2-2
D: -
DNA: TGTGCCAGCATCGGGGGGCGACCCAACACCGGGGAGCTGTTTTTT
CDR3: CASIGGRPNTGELFF

V: TRBV18
size: -
J: TRBJ2-2
D: -
DNA: TGTGCCAGCTCACCAGTTTCCGGGGGGCAGGGAGACACCGGGGAGCTGTTTTTT
CDR3: CASSPVSGGQGDTGELFF